The sequence of this TCR beta chain was determined in a study of PD-L1 blockade in urothelial cancer (dated 2017 in TCRdb). At the level of the whole study: Every patient began therapy at some point between 2013 and 2015 and was given atezolizumab 1,200 mg intravenously every 3 weeks. About 90% of the 29 patients were identified as males with urothelial cancer of bladder origin, and a prior smoking history was reported by 18 of 29 patients. Patients had an ECOG performance status of 0 or 1 and had received between 0 and 3 prior chemotherapy regimens. Blood samples were analyzed 3 weeks after the start of treatment (second dose) and 6 weeks after the start of treatment. A median of roughly 140,000 T cells and some 84,000 unique TCRs was obtained from blood samples, and a median clonality of about 0.08 was observed. Somatic, immune and clinical correlates of response to PD-L1 blockade with atezolizumab in urothelial cancer were the focus of an exploratory multi-omic analysis. Pretreatment tumor samples, along with matched peripheral blood collected serially before and after atezolizumab treatment, underwent TCR sequencing. Durable clinical benefit was defined as a progression-free survival longer than 6 months, and TCR features were additionally tested against progression-free survival and overall survival. In the same patients, pretreatment tumors underwent whole exome sequencing and RNA sequencing in addition to TCR sequencing. Roughly 10 patients reached durable clinical benefit, while about 20 patients did not. Pretreatment blood TCR-seq was available for about 27 patients, at least one posttreatment blood collection was obtained for some 25 patients, and tumor TCR-seq was available for some 25 patients.

Per the publication, the time point label means: peripheral blood 6 weeks after treatment start. A cohort of about 31 patients with locally advanced or metastatic urothelial carcinoma, treated at Memorial Sloan Kettering on a trial protocol, was included. Peripheral blood mononuclear cells were collected pretreatment and during treatment, at between 1 and 8 total time points per patient. The Qiagen DNeasy Blood extraction kit was used to purify genomic DNA from total PBMCs and from tumor samples. Collected pretreatment and during treatment, PBMCs were isolated and stored as previously described. With regard to this clone: Its specific antigen is unknown. Within one base of it there is no much larger clone, and no base qualities were kept.

Synthetic TCR analog templates were spiked into each PCR to estimate absolute template abundance from read counts. Using the immunoSEQ assay, TCRbeta CDR3 regions were amplified from genomic DNA with bias-controlled V and J gene primers. Sequencing of rearranged TCRbeta segments was done at approximately 20X coverage. As for the authors' bioinformatics: Clustering was used to correct sequencing errors, and CDR3s were annotated against IMGT so that V, D and J genes could be assigned. Out-of-frame and stop-codon sequences were excluded, and only productive TCRbeta rearrangements were used in downstream analyses. To compute clonality, Shannon entropy was normalized by the log of the number of unique productive sequences and then subtracted from one. Clones differing between time points or between blood and tumor were identified by Fisher's exact test with Benjamini-Hochberg correction at adjusted p below 0.01. The table was pulled from immuneACCESS by TCRdb, which kept in-frame rearrangements only. Such tables lose some clones; where checked, under half of the loss comes from unresolved V genes, and the rest has no known cause. The V and J calls and clone size were taken over from that table, and D and trimming were inferred from the DNA. In this sample the table shows 20,000 to 25,000 clones, 91% of which occur a single time. The ten largest clones add up to about 11% of the sample.

V has 4 bases trimmed and J has 7 bases trimmed; junction bases matching no gene number 8. Including cysteine and phenylalanine, the CDR3 has 15 amino acids. Just the 45-base CDR3 DNA is kept, in frame starting at base 1. CDR1 and CDR2, looked up from the germline V gene, are ENHRY and SYGVKD. Study-wide findings and limitations: Greater expansion of tumor-associated TCR clones in peripheral blood 3 weeks after the start of treatment was observed in patients with durable benefit (n ≈ 22, p = 0.022). Because of the small sample size (n of about 30) and the many exploratory analyses performed, the results are intended to be regarded as hypothesis-generating. A pretreatment peripheral blood TCR clonality below the median was linked to improved progression-free and overall survival.

The V and J genes are TRBV10-3 and TRBJ2-2, and 8 bases in between align with TRBD2. This sample comprised PBMCs, obtained around atezolizumab (anti-PD-L1) treatment. The sequence was collected from a woman between 55 and 75 years old with urothelial cancer. CDR3 loop: CAISAGTRSGGELFF. The bases read TGTGCCATCAGTGCTGGGACTAGGTCAGGCGGGGAGCTGTTTTTT.